This entry describes one TCR beta chain. Its antigen remains unknown. The sample belongs to a study of OX40 agonist ivuxolimab in advanced cancers. Study-wide points: Expanded clones were, on average, more numerous in CD8+ T cells than in CD4+.

The table came from immunoSEQ multiplex PCR; TCRdb's copy has only in-frame clones and leaves some out. The table records tens of thousands of clones, 70% to 90% of them present only once. The CDR3 loop spans 12 amino acids. Germline CDR1 SNHLY, CDR2 FYNNEI. V lost 7 bases and J 4 bases, leaving 8 bases between the germline ends. The sequence was collected from an adult with an advanced solid tumor such as melanoma, head and neck, liver or kidney cancer. V usage is TRBV2 and J usage is TRBJ1-3; D perhaps matches TRBD1 (5 bases). Sequenced material: CD4+ or CD8+ T cells sorted from blood, taken in a trial of the OX40 agonist ivuxolimab. CDR3 amino acids: CASTAGGNTIYF. In DNA, the CDR3 is TGTGCCAGCACGGCAGGGGGAAACACCATATATTTT.